This TCR beta chain was sequenced in a study of T cell changes during pregnancy in multiple sclerosis. Germline CDR1 is SEHNR and CDR2 is FQNEAQ (reference sequence). The CDR3 length is 16 residues. With 5 bases clipped from V and 4 bases from J, the junction kept 8 bases outside the gene matches. Clones were read by immunoSEQ multiplex PCR, and TCRdb kept only the in-frame ones, dropping some. The table has tens of thousands of clones, 88% seen once. The specimen was peripheral blood, collected in the first trimester of pregnancy. This rearrangement joins TRBV7-9 to TRBJ2-1, with 10 bases lining up with TRBD2. This sequence originates from a female donor in good health, enrolled as a control in a pregnancy study. The CDR3 reads CASSTLAGVIYNEQFF. The CDR3 nucleotides read TGTGCCAGCAGCACCCTAGCGGGAGTGATTTACAATGAGCAGTTCTTC.